Listed below are T cell receptor beta chains from one sample, sequenced in a study of blood T cell repertoires in COVID-19. Only in-frame clones appear in the TCRdb table, and some are missing; sequencing was by immunoSEQ multiplex PCR. The data show roughly 330,000 clones, roughly 90% seen once. The sequencing input was peripheral blood. The source of these receptors is a man younger than 30 who had recovered from COVID-19. Both conserved end residues are part of each CDR3. A D gene is named only where the DNA matches it firmly. For some rows the clone size is stated as once, few or many, or as a class when expanded; others skip it.

d_call j_call v_call clone_size cdr3_nt cdr3_aa
. TRBJ2-7 TRBV4-1 once TGCGCCAGCAGCCAAGATCCGCCAGGGGCATCCTACGAGCAGTACTTC CASSQDPPGASYEQYF
. TRBJ1-2 TRBV10-3 . TGTGCCATCAGTGAGATTAGACAGGCTTTAGGTGGCTACACCTTC CAISEIRQALGGYTF
. TRBJ2-7 TRBV5-1 . TGCGCCAGCAGCTTGTCCGACACGATACCCTACGAGCAGTACTTC CASSLSDTIPYEQYF
TRBD2 TRBJ2-1 TRBV5-4 . TGTGCCAGCAGTTTCACTAGCGGAACCTACAATGAGCAGTTCTTC CASSFTSGTYNEQFF
TRBD2 TRBJ2-1 TRBV7-3 . TGTGCCAGCAGCTCTAGCGGGGGCAATGAGCAGTTCTTC CASSSSGGNEQFF
. TRBJ2-1 TRBV11-3 . TGTGCCAGCAGCTTAGCGGCTAGCGAGGCGCAGTTCTTC CASSLAASEAQFF
. TRBJ2-7 TRBV18 . TGTGCCAGCTCACCATCAGGAATCTACGAGCAGTACTTC CASSPSGIYEQYF
TRBD1 TRBJ2-5 TRBV4-3 . TGCGCCAGCAGCCAAGGAGGGACAGGGGAAGAGACCCAGTACTTC CASSQGGTGEETQYF
. TRBJ2-3 TRBV19 . TGTGCCAGTAGTCCGCGACAGGATAGCACAGATACGCAGTATTTT CASSPRQDSTDTQYF
. TRBJ1-1 TRBV4-1 . TGCGCCAGCAGCCAGGCGACAGTGACTGAAGCTTTCTTT CASSQATVTEAFF
. TRBJ2-7 TRBV3-1/TRBV3-2 once TGTGCCAGCAGCCAGGGGACTCCCTACGAGCAGTACTTC CASSQGTPYEQYF
TRBD1 TRBJ2-1 TRBV7-3 . TGTGCCAGCAGCAACCAACAGGGGTCTGAGCAGTTCTTC CASSNQQGSEQFF
. TRBJ1-2 TRBV29-1 . TGCAGCGCCCCACAGGGTGGAGGCTACACCTTC CSAPQGGGYTF
. TRBJ1-1 TRBV15 . TGTGCCACCAGCAGAGGGCTTCAATCTCAGGGCACGAACACTGAAGCTTTCTTT CATSRGLQSQGTNTEAFF
TRBD2 TRBJ2-1 TRBV7-8 . TGTGCCAGCAGCTTAGGAGCGGGAGGGCCTGAAGGTGAGCAGTTCTTC CASSLGAGGPEGEQFF
. TRBJ2-7 TRBV27 once TGTGCCAGCAGTAAACAGGGAACCTCCTACGAGCAGTACTTC CASSKQGTSYEQYF
. TRBJ2-2 TRBV6-2/TRBV6-3 . TGTGCCAGCAGCCTCTTTAACGTCGGGGCAGGGGCGAACACCGGGGAGCTGTTTTTT CASSLFNVGAGANTGELFF